The 29 T cell receptor beta chains below come from one sample, sequenced in a study of CD4 and CD8 cells across lung adenocarcinoma regions. A single record per CDR3 protein comes from TCRdb applying MiXCR to the PCR reads. The sample records about 20,000 distinct CDR3 sequences, about 53% being singletons. Sequenced: CD8+ T cells from the center of a lung tumor. The source of these receptors is a female donor with lung adenocarcinoma. The CD4 and CD8 labels of this study may be unreliable.

As to this clonotype: The junction departs from germline at one end; a sequencing error may be responsible. CDR3 DNA: TGTGTCAGCGCGGGGACCGGGGGAAGTGACCAAGATACGCAGTATTTT. Its translation: CVSAGTGGSDQDTQYF. The V gene is TRBV6-8, the J gene TRBJ2-3; D is possibly TRBD2 (6 bases). The CDR3 length is 16 residues. Germline V CDR1 and CDR2: MNHGY, SAAAGT.

A remark on this clonotype: One junction end disagrees with the germline gene, perhaps due to a read error. The chain employs TRBV27 and TRBJ2-5, with 8 nucleotides matching TRBD2. Germline CDR1 reads MNHEY; CDR2 reads SMNVEV (reference sequence). The CDR3 loop spans 15 amino acids. This CDR3 is CASRTGRGDPDTQYF. As DNA, the CDR3 is TGTGCCAGCCGTACCGGGCGGGGGGACCCAGATACGCAGTACTTT.

Only one count was recorded for this clonotype. The J gene is TRBJ1-6, the V gene TRBV14, with 7 bases matching TRBD1. J gave up 7 bases and V 4 bases, and 4 bases lay outside the gene matches. Per the germline V gene, CDR1 is SGHDN and CDR2 is FVKESK. This CDR3 has 14 residues. DNA for the CDR3: TGTGCCAGCAGCCGCGGACAGGAGAATTCACCCCTCCACTTT. Amino acids: CASSRGQENSPLHF.

The chain has TRBV6-1 and TRBJ1-4; 7 bases align to TRBD1. Germline trimming cut 6 bases from V and 2 bases from J; bases unmatched to any gene: 6. Germline V CDR1 and CDR2: MNHNS, SASEGT. This CDR3 comprises 15 residues. The CDR3 protein is CASSGYRGTNEKLFF. CDR3 coding DNA: TGTGCCAGCAGCGGCTACAGGGGCACTAATGAAAAACTGTTTTTT.

Remarks on this clonotype: Germline and junction disagree at one end, which may indicate a read error. The rearrangement uses TRBV6-1 and TRBJ2-4; D assignment may be TRBD1 or TRBD2 (5 bases each). Germline assignment: CDR1 MNHNS and CDR2 SASEGT. This CDR3 comprises 13 residues. The CDR3 region is CASGLWAKNMQYF. The CDR3, as DNA: TGTGCCTCGGGGCTGTGGGCCAAAAACATGCAGTACTTC.

V is TRBV10-3 and J is TRBJ2-3, with D possibly being TRBD1 or TRBD2 (5 bases each). Germline V lookup: CDR1 ENHRY, CDR2 SYGVKD. This CDR3 contains 14 residues. CDR3 sequence: CAGHAPGATDTQYF. CDR3 nucleotide sequence: TGTGCGGGTCACGCTCCCGGGGCCACAGATACGCAGTATTTT.

The genes are TRBV3-1 and TRBJ2-1, with TRBD2 matching 8 bases. The J call may be incorrect, as the DNA end agrees better with TRBJ2-7. CDR1 is LGHDT and CDR2 is YNNKEL in the germline V gene (reference sequence). The CDR3 sequence is 15 residues long. The DNA for the CDR3 is TGTGCCAGCAGCCCCACCGCGGGGGGTAGGGATGAGCAGTACTTC. This translates into CASSPTAGGRDEQYF.

Details on this clonotype: A junction end diverges from the germline sequence, so it may reflect a read error. The rearrangement joins TRBV7-6 to TRBJ2-1; 7 bases are a match to TRBD1. The CDR3 sequence is 15 residues long. In germline, CDR1 is SGHVS, CDR2 FNYEAQ. The CDR3 DNA reads as TGTGCCAGGGGCAACGGGACAGTGTCCTACGATGCGCAGTATTTC. Amino acid sequence: CARGNGTVSYDAQYF.

The V call is TRBV12-5, the J call TRBJ2-1; D gene ambiguous. The CDR3 runs 11 residues. The V end lost 3 bases, the J end lost 4 bases, and 1 base lay between the germline ends. Germline values: CDR1 LGHNT, CDR2 FRNRAP. CDR3 protein: CASGFYNEQFF. Written as DNA, the CDR3 is TGTGCTAGTGGTTTTTACAATGAGCAGTTCTTC.

This clonotype was picked up a small number of times. The rearrangement links TRBV6-4 to TRBJ2-1; 10 bases align to TRBD2. CDR3 length: 13 residues. CDR1 and CDR2 from the germline V gene are MRHNA and SNTAGT. With 5 bases clipped from V and 9 bases from J, the junction kept 4 bases outside the gene matches. The CDR3 sequence: CASSLLAGVEQFF. The CDR3 nucleotides read TGTGCCAGCAGTCTGCTAGCGGGAGTTGAGCAGTTCTTC.

This clonotype was found many times. J is TRBJ2-3 and V is TRBV6-5; 12 bases fit TRBD2. CDR1 is MNHEY and CDR2 is SVGAGI in the germline V gene. This CDR3 is 17 amino acids long. V shed 2 bases, J shed 2 bases, and the junction held 5 bases outside the gene matches. This chain's CDR3 is CASSYRGLAGYTDTQYF. CDR3 coding DNA: TGTGCCAGCAGTTACCGGGGACTAGCGGGCTACACAGATACGCAGTATTTT.

This clonotype has just a few counts. The J gene is TRBJ2-1, the V gene TRBV6-1, with no clear D. The DNA end is a closer match to TRBJ2-5, so the J assignment may be wrong. Germline loops: CDR1 MNHNS, CDR2 SASEGT. The CDR3 has 11 residues. The CDR3 nucleotides read TGTGCCAGCAGGAGAACGGGTTCCCAGTACTTC. Its translation is CASRRTGSQYF.

This clonotype is categorized as medium-sized. The rearrangement links TRBV27 to TRBJ2-1, with 10 bases identical to TRBD2. The end of the DNA aligns better with TRBJ2-7, so the J call may be wrong. Germline values: CDR1 MNHEY, CDR2 SMNVEV (reference sequence). The CDR3 contains 17 residues. The CDR3 reads CASSLKGSGRAIYEQYV. The DNA of the CDR3 is TGTGCCAGCAGCCTGAAGGGAAGCGGGAGGGCGATATACGAGCAGTACGTC.

On this clonotype: Sequence at one end of the junction differs from germline and may be a read error. The genes are TRBV10-2 and TRBJ2-3; a possible D gene is TRBD2 (5 bases). The CDR3 is 14 residues long. Germline loops: CDR1 WSHSY, CDR2 SAAADI. The CDR3 sequence is CATSIGLITDIQYF. For the CDR3, the DNA is TGCGCCACCTCAATCGGACTCATCACAGATATTCAGTACTTT.

The V and J genes are TRBV6-2 or TRBV6-3 and TRBJ2-3; D not certain. With 8 bases removed from V and 6 bases from J, the gap between germline ends came to 21 bases. CDR1 is MNHEY and CDR2 is SVGEGT in the germline V gene. This CDR3 comprises 15 residues. CDR3 loop: CASETLRGRFDTQYF. CDR3 DNA: TGTGCCAGCGAGACCCTGCGCGGCAGATTCGATACGCAGTATTTT.

The V call is TRBV6-1, the J call TRBJ1-2; D is undetermined. Germline V CDR1 and CDR2: MNHNS, SASEGT. V was shortened by 5 bases and J by 0 bases, with 13 bases between the two germline ends. This CDR3 is 15 amino acids long. The CDR3 DNA reads TGTGCCAGCAGTCAGCAAAGGACGTCTAACTATGGCTACACCTTC. Amino acids: CASSQQRTSNYGYTF.

The chain has TRBV6-1 and TRBJ2-5; weak D call: TRBD1 (6 bases). Germline values: CDR1 MNHNS, CDR2 SASEGT. The CDR3 length is 13 residues. Trimming pared 6 bases from V and 9 bases from J, leaving 17 bases between. This chain's CDR3 is CASSPDSSRAQYF. For the CDR3, the DNA is TGTGCCAGCAGCCCGGACAGCTCAAGGGCCCAGTACTTC.

Here the CDR3 DNA reads TGCGCCAGCAGCCTAGCGGGAGGGAATGAGCAGTTCTTC. It specifies CASSLAGGNEQFF. V is TRBV10-1 and J is TRBJ2-1; 12 bases are shared with TRBD2. Germline V lookup: CDR1 WNHNN, CDR2 SYGVQD (reference sequence). The junction had 1 base not matched to a gene; V was cut back by 6 bases and J by 7 bases. The CDR3 totals 13 residues.

This clonotype showed up just once. The J gene is TRBJ2-1, the V gene TRBV10-3; D is perhaps TRBD1 or TRBD2 (6 bases each). The J call may be faulty, since TRBJ2-5 better matches the DNA end. This CDR3 contains 14 residues. CDR1 and CDR2 from the germline V gene are ENHRY and SYGVKD. The CDR3 region has the DNA TGTGCGGGGAACGGGGGCCGAGAGCAAGAGACCCAGTACTTC. This translates into CAGNGGREQETQYF.

This clonotype appeared a few times. V is TRBV14 and J is TRBJ1-6; possibly TRBD1 for D (5 bases). The CDR3 runs to 13 residues. V gave up 4 bases and J gave up 11 bases, with 12 bases separating them. The germline CDR1 and CDR2 sequences are SGHDN and FVKESK. CDR3: CASSRDGRPPLHF. The DNA for the CDR3 is TGTGCCAGCAGCCGGGACGGCAGGCCACCCCTCCACTTT.

This clonotype was observed once. Germline is not matched at one junction end, which may reflect a read error. The rearrangement joins TRBV10-1 to TRBJ2-4, with TRBD1 matching over 8 bases. The germline CDR1 and CDR2 sequences are WNHNN and SYGVQD (reference sequence). There are 14 residues in the CDR3. CDR3 sequence (DNA): TGCGGCAGCAGGGGGCAGAGAGCCAAAGATACGCAGTATTTC. It codes for CGSRGQRAKDTQYF.

Notes on this clonotype: An end of the junction does not agree with germline; a read error may underlie this. The chain uses TRBV6-1 and TRBJ2-4; TRBD1 is a possible D gene (7 bases). Matching the DNA end better, TRBJ2-3 makes the J call doubtful. Germline V gene data show CDR1 as MNHNS and CDR2 as SASEGT. This CDR3 is built from 14 residues. In DNA, the CDR3 is TGTGGCAGCAGGGGGACGGGAGCCAAAAACACGCAGTATTTT. Encoded protein: CGSRGTGAKNTQYF.

This clonotype was seen many times. V and J are TRBV7-2 and TRBJ2-4, with a tentative D call TRBD2 (6 bases). Trimming took off 2 bases at V and 8 bases at J, with 10 bases between the two ends. The germline gives CDR1 SGHTA, CDR2 FQGNSA. This CDR3 has 13 residues. This CDR3 is CASSLSREDIQYF. The CDR3 DNA is TGTGCCAGCAGCTTATCCAGGGAGGACATTCAGTACTTC.

Worth noting for this clonotype: One junction end does not reproduce the germline sequence, and a read error may be involved. Here the CDR3 DNA reads TGCGCGGGCCACGGGGGGCGTGACCAAGAGACCCAGTATTTC. Translating it yields CAGHGGRDQETQYF. The gene calls are TRBV5-1 and TRBJ2-5; D is possibly TRBD2 (7 bases). The germline V gene encodes CDR1 SGHRS and CDR2 YFSETQ. The CDR3 covers 14 residues.

A note on this clonotype: This could be a read error, since a much larger clone is one nucleotide away. This rearrangement joins TRBV12-3 or TRBV12-4 to TRBJ2-5; D tentatively fits TRBD1 or TRBD2 (5 bases each). Trimming cost V 3 bases and J 11 bases, with 13 bases left between them. The CDR3 contains 12 residues. The CDR3 DNA reads as TGTGCCAGCAGTTTTGGGGGTACAACACAGTACTTC. Translating gives CASSFGGTTQYF.

The rearrangement joins TRBV6-5 to TRBJ1-4; possible D gene TRBD1, 6 bases. The CDR3 totals 15 residues. The V and J ends lost 2 bases and 4 bases respectively, with 11 bases between them. CDR1 and CDR2 (germline): MNHEY, SVGAGI. CDR3 DNA: TGTGCCAGCAGTTACAGCAGGGGCATTAATGAAAAACTGTTTTTT. Encoded protein: CASSYSRGINEKLFF.

The chain links TRBV6-1 to TRBJ2-7; 7 bases line up with TRBD1. Germline loops: CDR1 MNHNS, CDR2 SASEGT. The CDR3 has 14 residues. Trimming at V came to 8 bases and at J to 2 bases, leaving 9 bases not matched to a gene. The CDR3 DNA follows: TGTGCCAGCGGACCAAACAGGGGCCCCTACGAGCAGTACTTC. The encoded protein is CASGPNRGPYEQYF.

About this clonotype: The junction differs from germline at one of its ends, possibly a read error. The gene calls are TRBV27 and TRBJ2-3, with a possible D match to TRBD2 (6 bases). The CDR3 extends over 17 amino acids. CDR1 and CDR2 from the germline V gene are MNHEY and SMNVEV (reference sequence). In DNA form, the CDR3 reads TGTGCCAGCAGTTTGGGGGGTGGAGGCGGTGGGCGAGAGACCCAGTATTTC. It translates to CASSLGGGGGGRETQYF.

The chain is built from TRBV28 and TRBJ2-1, with 13 nucleotides matching TRBD2. CDR1 is MDHEN, CDR2 SYDVKM, per germline. The trim removed 3 bases at V and 5 bases at J, leaving 4 bases unmatched. The CDR3 is 16 amino acids. The CDR3 region is CASSLGGLAGHNEQFF. The CDR3 DNA reads TGTGCCAGCAGTTTGGGGGGACTAGCGGGACACAATGAGCAGTTCTTC.